The 24 T cell receptor beta chains below were found in one sample sequenced in a study of immune evolution from preneoplasia to lung adenocarcinoma. TCRdb's copy holds only in-frame clones and misses some; the assay was immunoSEQ multiplex PCR. This sample yields some 4,000 clones, of which about 91% are seen a single time; 2% to 2.5% belongs to the top ten. The sample was FFPE lung adenocarcinoma in situ tissue. The receptors were gathered from a person aged 60-80 years with lung adenocarcinoma.

This clone was found once. The junction departs from germline at one end; a sequencing error may be responsible. This rearrangement joins TRBV28 to TRBJ1-5; D is perhaps TRBD1 (6 bases). CDR1 and CDR2 (germline): MDHEN, SYDVKM. The CDR3 is made up of 13 amino acids. CDR3 DNA: TGTGCAGGAGGGACATATAGCAATCAGTCCCAGCATTTT. It codes for CAGGTYSNQSQHF.

The chain has TRBV7-8 and TRBJ2-7; TRBD1 is a possible D gene (6 bases). This CDR3 comprises 18 residues. V was shortened by 3 bases and J by 6 bases, with 27 bases between the two germline ends. Per the germline V gene, CDR1 is SGHVS and CDR2 is FQNEAQ. The CDR3, as DNA: TGTGCCAGCAGCTTTAGCAGCCTTACCGGGACAAGGGGTCCCGAGCAGTACTTC. This gives the protein CASSFSSLTGTRGPEQYF.

The CDR3 loop reads CASSIVSNSGANVLTF. As DNA, the CDR3 is TGTGCCAGTAGTATAGTTTCAAACTCTGGGGCCAACGTCCTGACTTTC. The gene calls are TRBV19 and TRBJ2-6; D unresolved. The CDR3 sequence is 16 residues long. Germline-derived CDR1 and CDR2 are LNHDA and SQIVND (reference sequence). Trimming shortened V by 1 base and J by 0 bases, and 7 bases separated the two germline ends. Full variable domain (outside the CDR3, taken from reference TRBV19 and TRBJ2-6): DGGITQSPKYLFRKEGQNVTLSCEQNLNHDAMYWYRQDPGQGLRLIYYSQIVNDFQKGDIAEGYSVSREKKESFPLTVTSAQKNPTAFYLCASSIVSNSGANVLTFGAGSRLTVL.

This chain joins TRBV27 and TRBJ2-1; D remains ambiguous. The CDR3 has 13 residues. CDR1 is MNHEY, CDR2 SMNVEV, per germline (reference sequence). The V gene lost 4 bases and the J gene lost 2 bases, with 6 bases spanning the gap. CDR3 bases: TGTGCCAGCAGTTACTCCGCCTACAATGAGCAGTTCTTC. The encoded protein is CASSYSAYNEQFF.

The genes are TRBV18 and TRBJ2-5; 10 bases match TRBD1. V trimming: 3 bases; J trimming: 5 bases; junction bases outside the gene matches: 6. The germline V gene has CDR1 KGHSH and CDR2 LQKENI. This CDR3 comprises 15 residues. DNA of the CDR3: TGTGCCAGCTCACCGCGACAGGGGGCGCGGGAGACCCAGTACTTC. This translates into CASSPRQGARETQYF.

V and J are TRBV5-1 and TRBJ1-1, with D possibly TRBD1 on 6 matching bases. This CDR3 spans 12 amino acids. The V and J ends lost 0 bases and 7 bases respectively, with 7 bases between them. Germline V CDR1 and CDR2: SGHRS, YFSETQ. The CDR3 DNA is TGCGCCAGCAGCTTGGTACAGGGTGAAGCTTTCTTT. Translation: CASSLVQGEAFF.

This sequence joins TRBV4-1 and TRBJ1-5; 8 bases align to TRBD1. The CDR3 runs to 17 residues. V was pared by 1 base and J by 1 base, with 6 bases of the junction left unmatched. Looked up from germline, CDR1 is MGHRA and CDR2 is YSYEKL. Here the CDR3 DNA reads TGCGCCAGCAGCCAAGGGGTAAGGACAGGGAGCAATCAGCCCCAGCATTTT. It translates to CASSQGVRTGSNQPQHF.

CDR3 region: CASSEYGGASTDTQYF. CDR3 coding DNA: TGTGCCAGCAGCGAATATGGGGGCGCTAGCACAGATACGCAGTATTTT. The J gene is TRBJ2-3, the V gene TRBV9; D possibly corresponds to TRBD1 (6 bases). The CDR3 extends over 16 amino acids. The germline gives CDR1 SGDLS, CDR2 YYNGEE. V was pared by 3 bases and J by 0 bases, with 14 bases between.

This rearrangement joins TRBV5-6 to TRBJ2-1, with TRBD2 identical over 11 bases. Looked up from germline, CDR1 is SGHDT and CDR2 is YYEEEE. There are 14 residues in the CDR3. The ends lost 8 bases at V and 5 bases at J; junction bases unmatched: 6. CDR3 coding DNA: TGTGCCAGTAATGTAGCGGGAGGGGACAATGAGCAGTTCTTC. This sequence encodes CASNVAGGDNEQFF.

J is TRBJ1-4 and V is TRBV18, with 7 bases matching TRBD1. Germline V gene lookup returns CDR1 KGHSH and CDR2 LQKENI. CDR3 length: 16 residues. The V segment lost 4 bases and the J segment 7 bases; nucleotides outside the gene matches: 12. CDR3 DNA: TGTGCCAGCTCACGGGGACAGCCCGCTCTGGGTGAAAAACTGTTTTTT. Amino acids: CASSRGQPALGEKLFF.

This chain joins TRBV6-1 and TRBJ2-7; possible D gene TRBD2, 6 bases. V lost 8 bases to trimming and J lost 7 bases, with 15 bases between them. CDR1 is MNHNS, CDR2 SASEGT, per germline. This CDR3 is built from 12 residues. The CDR3 loop is CASEDAGWEQYF. As DNA, the CDR3 is TGTGCCAGCGAGGACGCGGGGTGGGAGCAGTACTTC.

CDR3: CASSYRGNTEAFF. CDR3 coding DNA: TGTGCCAGCAGTTATAGGGGGAACACTGAAGCTTTCTTT. This rearrangement joins TRBV6-5 to TRBJ1-1; D is perhaps TRBD1 (5 bases). Germline assignment: CDR1 MNHEY and CDR2 SVGAGI. The CDR3 has 13 amino acids. Trimming stripped 3 bases from V and 1 base from J, with 6 bases between.

The genes are TRBV5-1 and TRBJ1-1, with D uncertain. Germline CDR1 and CDR2: SGHRS and YFSETQ. The V end lost 3 bases, the J end lost 1 base, and 10 bases lay between the germline ends. This CDR3 contains 14 residues. The DNA for the CDR3 is TGCGCCAGCAGCTCGAAGGTGGAGAACACTGAAGCTTTCTTT. Amino acid sequence: CASSSKVENTEAFF.

The genes are TRBV7-3 and TRBJ2-7; 7 bases are a match to TRBD1. In germline, CDR1 is SGHTA, CDR2 FQGTGA. J was trimmed by 6 bases and V by 0 bases; bases with no gene match: 5. This CDR3 has 14 residues. CDR3 in amino acids: CASSLTSAGGEQYF. The CDR3 nucleotides read TGTGCCAGCAGCTTAACGTCGGCAGGGGGCGAGCAGTACTTC.

The chain links TRBV19 to TRBJ2-2; the D gene is possibly TRBD2 (6 bases). The CDR3 length is 17 residues. In germline, CDR1 is LNHDA, CDR2 SQIVND (reference sequence). V lost 6 bases and J lost 0, with 17 bases in between. CDR3 nucleotide sequence: TGTGCCAGTAGAGAGGGACTCGCCACTTCGAACACCGGGGAGCTGTTTTTT. This translates into CASREGLATSNTGELFF.

This clone has only one observation. This chain joins TRBV7-3 and TRBJ1-1; D perhaps matches TRBD1 (5 bases). This CDR3 region has 13 residues. The V end lost 4 bases, the J end lost 4 bases, and 10 bases lay between the germline ends. CDR1 and CDR2 from the germline V gene are SGHTA and FQGTGA. The CDR3 protein is CASSWGYGTEAFF. Here the CDR3 DNA reads TGTGCCAGCAGCTGGGGCTACGGCACTGAAGCTTTCTTT.

The chain has TRBV7-3 and TRBJ1-1; D unresolved. V was shortened by 4 bases and J by 5 bases, with 11 bases between the two germline ends. Germline V lookup: CDR1 SGHTA, CDR2 FQGTGA. The CDR3 is 13 amino acids. This chain's CDR3 is CASSYGYGTEAFF. DNA of the CDR3: TGTGCCAGCAGCTACGGTTATGGAACTGAAGCTTTCTTT.

This chain's CDR3 is CASSLMDSYNQPQHF. CDR3 in DNA: TGTGCCAGCAGCTTGATGGACAGTTATAATCAGCCCCAGCATTTT. The chain couples TRBV5-5 to TRBJ1-5, with D possibly matching TRBD1 (6 bases). The CDR3 is made up of 15 amino acids. Deletions cut 1 base from V and 4 bases from J, with 12 bases between. Germline values: CDR1 SGHKS, CDR2 YYEKEE (reference sequence).

The chain has TRBV27 and TRBJ2-7; TRBD1 is a possible D gene (5 bases). The V gene's germline CDR1 is MNHEY and CDR2 SMNVEV (reference sequence). This CDR3 contains 16 residues. The V end was cut by 6 bases, the J end by 3 bases, with 21 bases between. The DNA of the CDR3 is TGTGCCAGCAGCCCTAGATGGGGCCCGAAGGACTACGAGCAGTACTTC. Protein product: CASSPRWGPKDYEQYF.

V is TRBV6-1 and J is TRBJ2-7, with 7 nucleotides matching TRBD1. Trimming took 7 bases from V and 1 from J; bases not matched to a gene: 10. Germline V gene sequence: CDR1 MNHNS, CDR2 SASEGT. The CDR3 has 15 residues. The CDR3 sequence: CASTRGTDTSYEQYF. The CDR3 DNA follows: TGTGCCAGCACCAGAGGGACAGACACTTCCTACGAGCAGTACTTC.

Worth noting for this clone: Other DNA sequences from this sample encode an identical CDR3 as well. The chain uses TRBV10-3 and TRBJ1-1, with 12 bases fitting TRBD1. The V gene's germline CDR1 is ENHRY and CDR2 SYGVKD. After removal of 0 bases from V and 6 bases from J, the junction contained 5 bases not matched to a gene. This CDR3 region has 16 residues. The CDR3 is CAISESGTGGRAEAFF. The CDR3 DNA is TGTGCCATCAGTGAGTCGGGGACAGGGGGCAGGGCTGAAGCTTTCTTT.

This clone was recorded once. V is TRBV28 and J is TRBJ2-7, with TRBD1 identical over 7 bases. V trimming: 7 bases; J trimming: 2 bases; junction bases outside the gene matches: 8. The CDR3 runs 14 residues. CDR1 is MDHEN, CDR2 SYDVKM, per germline. CDR3 sequence (DNA): TGTGCCAGCACCCCGACAGGGCGCACCTACGAGCAGTACTTC. The encoded protein is CASTPTGRTYEQYF.

This clone appeared a few times. Within the sample, other DNA sequences also encode this same CDR3. The V call is TRBV6-5, the J call TRBJ1-6; TRBD1 matches 7 bases. Trimming removed 2 bases from V and 5 bases from J; junction bases left unmatched: 3. In germline, CDR1 is MNHEY, CDR2 SVGAGI. The CDR3 spans 15 residues. CDR3 DNA sequence: TGTGCCAGCAGTTACACTACAGGGGATAATTCACCCCTCCACTTT. Protein product: CASSYTTGDNSPLHF.

The rearrangement uses TRBV13 and TRBJ2-3; a weak D match, TRBD1 (6 bases). V lost 1 base, J lost 7 bases, and 18 bases lay in between. This CDR3 has 16 amino acids. Germline V gene lookup returns CDR1 PRHDT and CDR2 FYEKMQ (reference sequence). CDR3 in amino acids: CASSLESLTGLHTQYF. CDR3 bases: TGTGCCAGCAGCTTAGAAAGCCTCACAGGGCTTCATACGCAGTATTTT.